This TCR beta chain is from a study of vaccination and CD4 T cells after COVID-19. Treatment: approximately 9-day PBMC culture with coronavirus spike peptide pools or control peptides (ViraFEST assay). The length of the CDR3 is 13 residues. Germline V gene lookup returns CDR1 SQVTM and CDR2 ANQGSEA. The V and J ends lost 7 bases and 4 bases, in that order; junction bases with no gene match: 7. An Oncomine TCR Beta short-read assay was used to sequence the DNA from cultured CD4+ T cells. Each CDR3 protein gets one entry after TCRdb re-called the PCR reads with MiXCR. Among about 5,600 distinct CDR3 sequences listed, about 45% were seen once. Comments on this clonotype: Its antigen is currently unknown.

The TCR sequence derives from a human donor who had recovered from COVID-19. This chain connects TRBV29-1 to TRBJ2-7; the match to TRBD1 covers 10 bases. The specimen was CD4+ T cells from blood, cultured in vitro. As DNA, the CDR3 is TGCAGCGGGGGACAGGGGAGGGATTACGAGCAGTACTTC. Protein product: CSGGQGRDYEQYF.